The 29 T cell receptor beta chains listed next were all sequenced from one sample in a study of blood T cell repertoires in COVID-19. Profiling relied on immunoSEQ multiplex PCR, and the TCRdb table lists in-frame clones only, not all of them. This sample has fewer than 300,000 clones, with roughly 85% found just once. Sequenced sample: PBMCs or T cells enriched from blood (not recorded which). These receptors originate from a woman in her 50s who had recovered from COVID-19.

V is TRBV7-6 and J is TRBJ2-7; D possibly corresponds to TRBD1 (6 bases). The CDR3 has 15 residues. Trimming took 0 bases from V and 3 from J, leaving 12 bases between them. The germline CDR1 and CDR2 sequences are SGHVS and FNYEAQ. This CDR3 reads CASSLAGGFNYEQYF. Written as DNA, the CDR3 is TGTGCCAGCAGCTTAGCTGGGGGCTTCAACTACGAGCAGTACTTC. Full variable domain (outside the CDR3, taken from reference TRBV7-6 and TRBJ2-7): GAGVSQSPRYKVTKRGQDVALRCDPISGHVSLYWYRQALGQGPEFLTYFNYEAQQDKSGLPNDRFSAERPEGSISTLTIQRTEQRDSAMYRCASSLAGGFNYEQYFGPGTRLTVT.

The chain uses TRBV2 and TRBJ2-7; D may be TRBD2 (5 bases). V was shortened by 6 bases and J by 4 bases, with 19 bases between the two germline ends. The CDR3 contains 15 residues. CDR1 is SNHLY and CDR2 is FYNNEI in the germline V gene. The CDR3 spells CASSGDGRIHYEQYF. DNA for the CDR3: TGTGCCAGCAGCGGGGATGGTAGAATTCATTACGAGCAGTACTTC.

Points on this clone: The same CDR3 is also encoded by other DNA sequences in this sample. J is TRBJ2-1 and V is TRBV7-2; 8 bases match TRBD2. Losses at the gene ends were 3 bases for V and 3 bases for J; bases not matched to a gene: 4. CDR1 SGHTA and CDR2 FQGNSA come from the germline V gene. The CDR3 has 15 residues. CDR3 residues: CASSLAGGLYNEQFF. For the CDR3, the DNA is TGTGCCAGCAGCTTGGCGGGGGGCCTCTACAATGAGCAGTTCTTC.

This clone was seen only a few times. This sequence joins TRBV14 and TRBJ1-6; D is uncertain. Germline-derived CDR1 and CDR2 are SGHDN and FVKESK. V shed 0 bases and J shed 7 bases, with 10 bases lying between them. This CDR3 region has 15 residues. The CDR3 is CASSQDREINSPLHF. CDR3 in DNA: TGTGCCAGCAGCCAAGATCGGGAGATAAATTCACCCCTCCACTTT.

This chain links TRBV3-1 (or the pseudogene TRBV3-2) with TRBJ2-1; 7 bases are a match to TRBD2. Germline V CDR1 and CDR2: LGHDT, YNNKEL (reference sequence). The V segment lost 0 bases and the J segment 3 bases; nucleotides outside the gene matches: 8. The CDR3 is 17 amino acids. The CDR3 reads CASSQDPGTTSYNEQFF. The DNA for the CDR3 is TGTGCCAGCAGCCAAGATCCCGGGACTACGAGCTACAATGAGCAGTTCTTC.

The chain joins TRBV2 to TRBJ1-5; 10 positions match TRBD1. CDR1 SNHLY and CDR2 FYNNEI come from the germline V gene. With 6 bases clipped from V and 1 base from J, the junction kept 3 bases outside the gene matches. This CDR3 contains 15 residues. This CDR3 is CASSRDRGSNQPQHF. The CDR3 bases are TGTGCCAGCAGCCGGGACAGGGGAAGCAATCAGCCCCAGCATTTT. Complete variable domain (other parts from reference TRBV2 and TRBJ1-5): EPEVTQTPSHQVTQMGQEVILRCVPISNHLYFYWYRQILGQKVEFLVSFYNNEISEKSEIFDDQFSVERPDGSNFTLKIRSTKLEDSAMYFCASSRDRGSNQPQHFGDGTRLSIL.

The CDR3 DNA sequence: TGCGCCAGCACCCACTCCGGGACAGGGGCCGATGGCTACACCTTC. Translated: CASTHSGTGADGYTF. V is TRBV5-1 and J is TRBJ1-2, with 10 bases identical to TRBD1. The CDR3 sequence is 15 residues long. The germline V gene has CDR1 SGHRS and CDR2 YFSETQ. Trimming cost V 6 bases and J 6 bases; bases outside gene matches: 11.

The chain recombines TRBV30 with TRBJ1-6; D call uncertain. The germline V gene has CDR1 GTSNPN and CDR2 SVGIG (reference sequence). The CDR3 extends over 16 amino acids. Trimming shortened V by 2 bases and J by 7 bases, and 18 bases separated the two germline ends. CDR3 in amino acids: CAWSKGLTGGNSPLHF. The CDR3 bases are TGTGCCTGGAGTAAAGGGCTCACTGGAGGGAATTCACCCCTCCACTTT.

About this clone: The sample holds other DNA sequences that translate to the same CDR3. The rearrangement joins TRBV7-8 to TRBJ2-3; 12 bases align to TRBD2. The CDR3 sequence is 16 residues long. The V and J ends lost 4 bases and 2 bases, in that order; junction bases with no gene match: 4. Germline V gives CDR1 SGHVS, CDR2 FQNEAQ. CDR3 residues: CASSSGLAGLTDTQYF. The CDR3 bases are TGTGCCAGCAGCTCCGGACTAGCGGGACTCACAGATACGCAGTATTTT.

The CDR3: CASSHGLAGVEQYF. DNA for the CDR3: TGTGCCAGTAGTCACGGACTAGCGGGAGTGGAGCAGTACTTC. The gene calls are TRBV19 and TRBJ2-7; 13 nucleotides line up with TRBD2. V was clipped by 5 bases and J by 7 bases; unmatched bases: 5. The CDR3 runs 14 residues. Germline CDR1 reads LNHDA; CDR2 reads SQIVND (reference sequence).

The chain links TRBV11-1 to TRBJ2-2, with a tentative D call TRBD1 (6 bases). Looked up from germline, CDR1 is SGHAT and CDR2 is FQDESV (reference sequence). Trimming pared 2 bases from V and 5 bases from J, leaving 15 bases between. The CDR3 is 16 residues long. This CDR3 is CASSLKFGGRTGELFF. The CDR3, as DNA: TGTGCCAGCAGCTTAAAATTTGGGGGCCGGACCGGGGAGCTGTTTTTT.

This clone is a singleton in its sample. J is TRBJ2-1 and V is TRBV2, with 14 positions matching TRBD2. The CDR3 is made up of 14 amino acids. Germline CDR1 SNHLY, CDR2 FYNNEI. Germline trimming cut 6 bases from V and 10 bases from J; bases unmatched to any gene: 5. Here the CDR3 reads CASRTSGGAREQFF. The DNA for the CDR3 is TGTGCCAGCAGGACTAGCGGGGGGGCCAGGGAGCAGTTCTTC.

The chain has TRBV6-5 and TRBJ1-4; 10 positions agree with TRBD1. Germline lookup yields CDR1 MNHEY and CDR2 SVGAGI. CDR3 length: 14 amino acids. J was trimmed by 8 bases and V by 4 bases; bases with no gene match: 4. For the CDR3, the DNA is TGTGCCAGCAGTTGGACAGGGGGAAGGGAAAAACTGTTTTTT. Its translation: CASSWTGGREKLFF.

A few counts support this clone. This chain connects TRBV10-3 to TRBJ1-5; D is ambiguous. V lost 0 bases to trimming and J lost 3 bases, with 6 bases between them. Germline V gene lookup returns CDR1 ENHRY and CDR2 SYGVKD. CDR3 length: 14 residues. In nucleotides, the CDR3 is TGTGCCATCAGTGAGTCGGCAGACAATCAGCCCCAGCATTTT. As protein: CAISESADNQPQHF.

The chain is built from TRBV28 and TRBJ1-4, with 7 nucleotides matching TRBD1. CDR3 length: 15 amino acids. V lost 2 bases to trimming and J lost 4 bases; unmatched junction nucleotides: 4. Germline V lookup: CDR1 MDHEN, CDR2 SYDVKM. The CDR3 sequence is CASSLNRGVNEKLFF. DNA for the CDR3: TGTGCCAGCAGTTTAAACAGGGGAGTTAATGAAAAACTGTTTTTT.

The chain joins TRBV19 to TRBJ1-4, with TRBD1 identical over 7 bases. The CDR3 is 15 residues long. V was clipped by 5 bases and J by 3 bases; unmatched bases: 6. CDR1 and CDR2 from the germline V gene are LNHDA and SQIVND (reference sequence). CDR3 in DNA: TGTGCCAGTAGTCAGTGGGACAGCCCTAATGAAAAACTGTTTTTT. This codes for CASSQWDSPNEKLFF.

The gene calls are TRBV6-5 and TRBJ1-1, with D perhaps matching TRBD1 (6 bases). The V end lost 6 bases, the J end lost 9 bases, and 14 bases lay between the germline ends. Germline loops: CDR1 MNHEY, CDR2 SVGAGI. CDR3 size: 12 residues. The CDR3 region is CASSSRQGKAFF. The CDR3 DNA reads TGTGCCAGCAGCAGCAGGCAGGGGAAAGCTTTCTTT.

The rearrangement joins TRBV9 to TRBJ2-1, with 9 bases fitting TRBD2. V lost 1 base to trimming and J lost 7 bases; unmatched junction nucleotides: 6. Germline V gives CDR1 SGDLS, CDR2 YYNGEE. The CDR3 runs 15 residues. The CDR3 here is CASSVRAGGPNEQFF. The CDR3 DNA reads as TGTGCCAGCAGCGTACGGGCGGGAGGGCCTAATGAGCAGTTCTTC. The full variable domain, rest sourced from reference TRBV9 and TRBJ2-1, is DSGVTQTPKHLITATGQRVTLRCSPRSGDLSVYWYQQSLDQGLQFLIQYYNGEERAKGNILERFSAQQFPDLHSELNLSSLELGDSALYFCASSVRAGGPNEQFFGPGTRLTVL.

The genes are TRBV19 and TRBJ2-7; D uncertain. Trimming took off 5 bases at V and 0 bases at J, with 11 bases between the two ends. Germline loops: CDR1 LNHDA, CDR2 SQIVND (reference sequence). The CDR3 has 14 residues. Here the CDR3 DNA reads TGTGCCAGTAGTGAGATCATCGGCTCCTACGAGCAGTACTTC. It encodes CASSEIIGSYEQYF.

The chain links TRBV2 to TRBJ2-7; 9 bases agree with TRBD1. The trim removed 6 bases at V and 6 bases at J, leaving 6 bases unmatched. The CDR3 covers 13 residues. Germline values: CDR1 SNHLY, CDR2 FYNNEI. The CDR3 coding sequence is TGTGCCAGCAGCCGGGACAGGGAGGGCGAGCAGTACTTC. This encodes CASSRDREGEQYF.

The chain uses TRBV29-1 and TRBJ2-1, with 8 nucleotides matching TRBD1. The junction had 5 bases not matched to a gene; V was cut back by 3 bases and J by 7 bases. Germline V lookup: CDR1 SQVTM, CDR2 ANQGSEA. CDR3 length equals 13 residues. Written as DNA, the CDR3 is TGCAGCGTTGACGACTACAGGGGGAATGAGCAGTTCTTC. Its protein is CSVDDYRGNEQFF.

This clone appeared a few times. The gene calls are TRBV7-8 and TRBJ1-5; D possibly corresponds to TRBD1 (5 bases). The CDR3 spans 13 residues. Looked up from germline, CDR1 is SGHVS and CDR2 is FQNEAQ. V was cut by 2 bases and J by 5 bases, with 7 bases left in between. CDR3 sequence: CASSLLGDQPQHF. The CDR3 region has the DNA TGTGCCAGCAGCTTATTAGGGGATCAGCCCCAGCATTTT.

The chain couples TRBV12-3 or TRBV12-4 to TRBJ2-1, with TRBD2 as a possible D gene (5 bases). This CDR3 has 12 residues. Trimming removed 2 bases at V and 7 bases at J, with 6 bases between. CDR3 nucleotide sequence: TGTGCCAGCAGTTTACGAGGGAATGAGCAGTTCTTC. Residues: CASSLRGNEQFF.

This clone was counted between two and nine times. The chain employs TRBV5-6 and TRBJ2-4, with 10 bases that match TRBD2. From germline, CDR1 is SGHDT and CDR2 YYEEEE. The CDR3 runs to 13 residues. V lost 4 bases and J lost 8; bases outside the gene matches: 3. This CDR3 is CASSSSGGYIQYF. CDR3 nucleotide sequence: TGTGCCAGCAGCAGTAGCGGGGGGTACATTCAGTACTTC. Supplemented by reference TRBV5-6 and TRBJ2-4, the full variable domain reads DAGVTQSPTHLIKTRGQQVTLRCSPKSGHDTVSWYQQALGQGPQFIFQYYEEEERQRGNFPDRFSGHQFPNYSSELNVNALLLGDSALYLCASSSSGGYIQYFGAGTRLSVL.

V usage is TRBV6-5 and J usage is TRBJ1-1; 8 positions agree with TRBD1. Germline values: CDR1 MNHEY, CDR2 SVGAGI. Trimming removed 4 bases from V and 4 bases from J; junction bases left unmatched: 8. The CDR3 is made up of 15 amino acids. CDR3 in DNA: TGTGCCAGCAGTTTCGACAGGGGAGGAGGCACTGAAGCTTTCTTT. It yields the protein CASSFDRGGGTEAFF.

The rearrangement uses TRBV7-2 and TRBJ2-7, with no clear D. Trimming shortened V by 0 bases and J by 3 bases, and 6 bases separated the two germline ends. The CDR3 contains 13 residues. The germline V gene encodes CDR1 SGHTA and CDR2 FQGNSA. CDR3 region: CASSLAGLYEQYF. The CDR3 bases are TGTGCCAGCAGCTTAGCGGGCCTCTACGAGCAGTACTTC.

The J gene is TRBJ2-1, the V gene TRBV15; D is unclear. Germline assignment: CDR1 LNHNV and CDR2 YYDKDF (reference sequence). The V and J ends lost 3 bases and 0 bases respectively, with 6 bases between them. The CDR3 covers 14 residues. CDR3 nucleotides: TGTGCCACCAGCAGGGTCAGCTCCTACAATGAGCAGTTCTTC. It is translated as CATSRVSSYNEQFF. Full variable domain (remainder filled in from reference TRBV15 and TRBJ2-1): DAMVIQNPRYQVTQFGKPVTLSCSQTLNHNVMYWYQQKSSQAPKLLFHYYDKDFNNEADTPDNFQSRRPNTSFCFLDIRSPGLGDTAMYLCATSRVSSYNEQFFGPGTRLTVL.

The chain links TRBV3-1 (or the pseudogene TRBV3-2) to TRBJ2-1, with 11 positions matching TRBD2. V dropped 0 bases and J dropped 10; count of bases not matched to a gene: 8. Per the germline V gene, CDR1 is LGHDT and CDR2 is YNNKEL (reference sequence). The CDR3 sequence is 16 residues long. The CDR3 sequence: CASSQDRIAGGREQFF. DNA of the CDR3: TGTGCCAGCAGCCAAGATCGGATAGCGGGGGGGCGGGAGCAGTTCTTC.

The chain is built from TRBV19 and TRBJ1-5; D is unclear. The ends were cut back, 3 bases at V and 9 bases at J, with 9 bases in the middle. There are 12 residues in the CDR3. The germline gives CDR1 LNHDA, CDR2 SQIVND (reference sequence). The CDR3 here is CASSISPGPQHF. The CDR3 DNA sequence: TGTGCCAGTAGTATCAGCCCGGGGCCCCAGCATTTT.